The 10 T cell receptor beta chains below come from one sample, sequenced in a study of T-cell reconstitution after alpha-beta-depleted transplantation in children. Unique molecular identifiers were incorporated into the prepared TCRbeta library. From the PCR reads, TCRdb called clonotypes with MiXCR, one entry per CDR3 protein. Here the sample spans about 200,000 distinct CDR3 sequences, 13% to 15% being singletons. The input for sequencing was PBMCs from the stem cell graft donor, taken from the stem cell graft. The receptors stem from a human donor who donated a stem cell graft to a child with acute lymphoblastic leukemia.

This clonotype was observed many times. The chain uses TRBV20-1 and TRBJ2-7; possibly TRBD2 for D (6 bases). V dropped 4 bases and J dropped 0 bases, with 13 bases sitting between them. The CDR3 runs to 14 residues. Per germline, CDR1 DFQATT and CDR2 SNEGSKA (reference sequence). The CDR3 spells CSAINSGASYEQYF. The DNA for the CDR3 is TGCAGTGCTATTAATAGCGGAGCCTCCTACGAGCAGTACTTC.

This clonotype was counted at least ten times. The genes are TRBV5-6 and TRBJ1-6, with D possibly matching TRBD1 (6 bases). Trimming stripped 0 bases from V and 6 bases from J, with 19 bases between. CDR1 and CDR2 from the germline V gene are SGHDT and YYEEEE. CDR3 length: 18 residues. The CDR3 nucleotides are TGTGCCAGCAGCTTGGGAACAGGGTCTTACCTGATTAATTCACCCCTCCACTTT. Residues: CASSLGTGSYLINSPLHF. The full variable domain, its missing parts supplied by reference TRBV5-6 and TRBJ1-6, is DAGVTQSPTHLIKTRGQQVTLRCSPKSGHDTVSWYQQALGQGPQFIFQYYEEEERQRGNFPDRFSGHQFPNYSSELNVNALLLGDSALYLCASSLGTGSYLINSPLHFGNGTRLTVT.

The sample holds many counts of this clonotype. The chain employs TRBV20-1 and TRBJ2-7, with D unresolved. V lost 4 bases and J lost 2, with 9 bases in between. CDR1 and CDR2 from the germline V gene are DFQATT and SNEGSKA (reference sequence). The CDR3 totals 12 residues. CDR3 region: CSAKHRTYEQYF. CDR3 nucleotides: TGCAGTGCTAAGCACAGAACCTACGAGCAGTACTTC.

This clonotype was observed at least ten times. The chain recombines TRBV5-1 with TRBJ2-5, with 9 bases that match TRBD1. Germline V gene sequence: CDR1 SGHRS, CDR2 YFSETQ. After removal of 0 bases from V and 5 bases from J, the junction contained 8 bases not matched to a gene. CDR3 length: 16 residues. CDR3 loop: CASSLDTGGFGETQYF. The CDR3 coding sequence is TGCGCCAGCAGCTTGGACACAGGGGGCTTTGGCGAGACCCAGTACTTC.

The CDR3 reads CASSPGSERYF. The CDR3 nucleotides read TGTGCCAGCAGCCCGGGGTCCGAACGGTATTTT. V is TRBV7-9 and J is TRBJ2-3; D might be TRBD2 (5 bases). The CDR3 is made up of 11 amino acids. The germline CDR1 and CDR2 sequences are SEHNR and FQNEAQ (reference sequence). Trimming took off 5 bases at V and 14 bases at J, with 14 bases between the two ends.

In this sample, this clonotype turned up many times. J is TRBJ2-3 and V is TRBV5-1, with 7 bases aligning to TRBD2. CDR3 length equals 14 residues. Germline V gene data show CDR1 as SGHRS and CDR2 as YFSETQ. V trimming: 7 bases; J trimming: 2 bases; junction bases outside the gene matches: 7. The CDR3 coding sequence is TGCGCCAGCCGTCCGGGACTATTCACAGATACGCAGTATTTT. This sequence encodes CASRPGLFTDTQYF.

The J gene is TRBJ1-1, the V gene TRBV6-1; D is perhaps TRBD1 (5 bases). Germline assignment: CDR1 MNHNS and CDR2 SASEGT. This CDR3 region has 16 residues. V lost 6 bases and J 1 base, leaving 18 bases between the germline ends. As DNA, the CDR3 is TGTGCCAGCAGAAAGGCCGGGAGCAGGGAGAACACTGAAGCTTTCTTT. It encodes CASRKAGSRENTEAFF.

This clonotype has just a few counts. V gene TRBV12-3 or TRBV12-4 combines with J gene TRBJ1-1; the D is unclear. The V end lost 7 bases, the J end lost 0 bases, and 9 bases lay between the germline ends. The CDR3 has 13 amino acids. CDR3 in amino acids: CASTSEMNTEAFF. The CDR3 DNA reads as TGTGCCAGCACCTCTGAAATGAACACTGAAGCTTTCTTT.

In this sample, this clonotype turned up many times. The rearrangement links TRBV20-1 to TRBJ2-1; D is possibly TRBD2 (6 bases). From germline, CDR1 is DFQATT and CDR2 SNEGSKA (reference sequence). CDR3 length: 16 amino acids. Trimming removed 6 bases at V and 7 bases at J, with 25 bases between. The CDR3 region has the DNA TGCAGTGCCAGAAGACGGAGCGGGTCCCAGCTTAATGAGCAGTTCTTC. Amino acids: CSARRRSGSQLNEQFF.

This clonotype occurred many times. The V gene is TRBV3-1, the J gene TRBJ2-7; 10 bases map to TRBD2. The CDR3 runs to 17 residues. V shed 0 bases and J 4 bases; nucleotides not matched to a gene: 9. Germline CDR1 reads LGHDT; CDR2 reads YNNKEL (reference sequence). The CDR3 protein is CASSQDGLGTSEYEQYF. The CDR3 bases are TGTGCCAGCAGCCAAGATGGTCTTGGGACTAGCGAGTACGAGCAGTACTTC.